This entry describes one T cell receptor (beta chain). The CDR3 runs to 13 residues. Germline V gene data show CDR1 as SEHNR and CDR2 as FQNEAQ (reference sequence). V shed 0 bases and J shed 7 bases, with 6 bases lying between them. These data come from a study of technical replicates of blood from several donors. The table came from immunoSEQ multiplex PCR; TCRdb's copy has only in-frame clones and leaves some out. The table records tens of thousands of clones, 95% to 97% of them present only once. The TCR sequence derives from a human donor in good health. The sequencing sample was made of T cells isolated from PBMCs. The chain joins TRBV7-9 to TRBJ2-2; unclear D gene. CDR3 DNA sequence: TGTGCCAGCAGCTTAGCCCAGGACGGGGAGCTGTTTTTT. Translated, it gives CASSLAQDGELFF. Looking up the rest from reference TRBV7-9 and TRBJ2-2 gives the full variable domain: DTGVSQNPRHKITKRGQNVTFRCDPISEHNRLYWYRQTLGQGPEFLTYFQNEAQLEKSRLLSDRFSAERPKGSFSTLEIQRTEQGDSAMYLCASSLAQDGELFFGEGSRLTVL.